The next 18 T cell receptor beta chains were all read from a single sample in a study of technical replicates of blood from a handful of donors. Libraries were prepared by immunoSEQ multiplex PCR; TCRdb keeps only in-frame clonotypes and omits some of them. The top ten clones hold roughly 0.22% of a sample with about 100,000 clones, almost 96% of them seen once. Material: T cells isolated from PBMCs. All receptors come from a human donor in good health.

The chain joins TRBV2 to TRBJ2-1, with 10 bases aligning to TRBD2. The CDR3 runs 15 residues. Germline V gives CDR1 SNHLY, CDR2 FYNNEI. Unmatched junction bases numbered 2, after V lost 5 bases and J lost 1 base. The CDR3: CASSLAGGSYNEQFF. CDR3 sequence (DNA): TGTGCCAGCAGTTTAGCGGGAGGATCCTACAATGAGCAGTTCTTC.

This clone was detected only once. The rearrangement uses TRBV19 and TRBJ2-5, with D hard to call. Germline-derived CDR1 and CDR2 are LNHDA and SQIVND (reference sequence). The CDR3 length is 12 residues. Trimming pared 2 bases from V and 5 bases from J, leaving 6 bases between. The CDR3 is CASSIPRETQYF. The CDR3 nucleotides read TGTGCCAGTAGTATACCCCGGGAGACCCAGTACTTC.

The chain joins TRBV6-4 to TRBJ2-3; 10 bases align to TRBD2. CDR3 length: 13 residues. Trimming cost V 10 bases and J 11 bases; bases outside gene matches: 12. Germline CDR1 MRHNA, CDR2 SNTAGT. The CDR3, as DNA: TGTGCCACCAGCCCTAGCGGGGGCCTCAGGCAGTATTTT. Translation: CATSPSGGLRQYF.

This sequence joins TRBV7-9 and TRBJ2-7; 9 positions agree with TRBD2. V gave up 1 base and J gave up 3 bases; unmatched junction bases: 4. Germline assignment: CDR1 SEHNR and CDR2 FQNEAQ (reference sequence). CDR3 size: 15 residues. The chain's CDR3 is CASSLVPSGDYEQYF. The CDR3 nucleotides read TGTGCCAGCAGCTTAGTCCCTAGCGGGGACTACGAGCAGTACTTC.

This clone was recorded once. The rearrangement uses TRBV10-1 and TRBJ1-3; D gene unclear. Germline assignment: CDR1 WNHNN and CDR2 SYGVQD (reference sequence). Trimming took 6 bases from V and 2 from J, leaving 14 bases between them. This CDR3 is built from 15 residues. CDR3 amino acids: CASSLGRSPGNTIYF. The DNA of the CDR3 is TGCGCCAGCAGCCTCGGTCGTTCCCCTGGAAACACCATATATTTT.

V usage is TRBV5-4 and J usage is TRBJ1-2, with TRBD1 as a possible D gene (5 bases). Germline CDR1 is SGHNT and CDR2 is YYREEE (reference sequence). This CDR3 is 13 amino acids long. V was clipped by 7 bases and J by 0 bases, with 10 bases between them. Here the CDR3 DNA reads TGTGCCAGCGGTGGAGGGGCTAACTATGGCTACACCTTC. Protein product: CASGGGANYGYTF.

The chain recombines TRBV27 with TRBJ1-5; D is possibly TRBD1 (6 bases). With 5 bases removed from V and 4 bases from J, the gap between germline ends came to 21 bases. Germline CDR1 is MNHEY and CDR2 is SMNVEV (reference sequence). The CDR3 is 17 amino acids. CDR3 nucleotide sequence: TGTGCCAGCAGTGCAATGCGGGGGGCGATTCGAAATCAGCCCCAGCATTTT. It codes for CASSAMRGAIRNQPQHF.

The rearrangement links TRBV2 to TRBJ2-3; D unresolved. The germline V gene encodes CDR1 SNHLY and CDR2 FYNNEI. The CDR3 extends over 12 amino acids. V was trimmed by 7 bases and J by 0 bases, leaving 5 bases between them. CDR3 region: CASTLSTDTQYF. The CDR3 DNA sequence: TGTGCCAGCACTCTTAGCACAGATACGCAGTATTTT.

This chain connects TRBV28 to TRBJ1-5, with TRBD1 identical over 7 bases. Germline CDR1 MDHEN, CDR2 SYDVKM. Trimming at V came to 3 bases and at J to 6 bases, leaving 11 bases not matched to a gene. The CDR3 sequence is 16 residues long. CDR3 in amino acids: CASSFRNRGPSQPQHF. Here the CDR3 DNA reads TGTGCCAGCAGTTTCCGTAACAGGGGCCCCAGTCAGCCCCAGCATTTT.

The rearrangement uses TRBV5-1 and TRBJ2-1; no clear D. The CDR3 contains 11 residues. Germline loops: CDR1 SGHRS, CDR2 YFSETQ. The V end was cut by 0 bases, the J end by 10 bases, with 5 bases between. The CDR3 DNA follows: TGCGCCAGCAGCTTGGATCGGGAGCAGTTCTTC. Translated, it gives CASSLDREQFF.

The CDR3 sequence is CASSTSTYNEQFF. The CDR3 coding sequence is TGTGCCAGCAGTACATCCACCTACAATGAGCAGTTCTTC. The V and J genes are TRBV6-6 and TRBJ2-1, with unresolved D. The CDR3 extends over 13 amino acids. Germline CDR1 is MNHNY and CDR2 is SVGAGI (reference sequence). V was cut by 5 bases and J by 2 bases, with 7 bases left in between.

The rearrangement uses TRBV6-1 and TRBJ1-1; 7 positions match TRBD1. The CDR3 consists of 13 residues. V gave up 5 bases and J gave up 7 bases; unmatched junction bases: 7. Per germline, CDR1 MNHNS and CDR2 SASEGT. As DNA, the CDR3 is TGTGCCAGCAGTAGACAGGGACAGATTGAAGCTTTCTTT. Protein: CASSRQGQIEAFF.

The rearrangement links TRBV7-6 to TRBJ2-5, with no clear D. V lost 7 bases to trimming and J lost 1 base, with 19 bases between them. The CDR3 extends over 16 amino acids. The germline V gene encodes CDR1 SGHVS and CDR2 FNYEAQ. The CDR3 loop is CASTQSPAVGQETQYF. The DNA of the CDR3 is TGTGCCAGCACTCAAAGCCCCGCGGTTGGCCAAGAGACCCAGTACTTC.

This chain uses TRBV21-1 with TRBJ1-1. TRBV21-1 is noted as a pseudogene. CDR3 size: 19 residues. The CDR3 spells CASSESPRCGKRVTTEAFF. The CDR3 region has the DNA TGTGCCAGCAGCGAAAGTCCAAGGTGTGGGAAGAGGGTAACGACTGAAGCTTTCTTT.

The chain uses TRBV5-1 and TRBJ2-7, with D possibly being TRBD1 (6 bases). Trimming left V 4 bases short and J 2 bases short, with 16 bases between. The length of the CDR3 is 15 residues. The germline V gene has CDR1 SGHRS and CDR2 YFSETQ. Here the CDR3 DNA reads TGCGCCAGCAGCACGGGGACGGGGACAACCTACGAGCAGTACTTC. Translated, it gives CASSTGTGTTYEQYF.

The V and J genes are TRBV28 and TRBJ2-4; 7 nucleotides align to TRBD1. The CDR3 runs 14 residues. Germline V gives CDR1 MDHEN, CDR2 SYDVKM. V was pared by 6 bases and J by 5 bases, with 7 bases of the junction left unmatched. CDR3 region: CASSPRTGENIQYF. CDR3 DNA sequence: TGTGCCAGCAGCCCCAGGACAGGAGAAAACATTCAGTACTTC.

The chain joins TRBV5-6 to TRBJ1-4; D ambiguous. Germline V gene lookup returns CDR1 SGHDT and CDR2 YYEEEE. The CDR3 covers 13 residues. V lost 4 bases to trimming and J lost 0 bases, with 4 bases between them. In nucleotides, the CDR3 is TGTGCCAGCAGCCGTACAACTAATGAAAAACTGTTTTTT. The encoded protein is CASSRTTNEKLFF.

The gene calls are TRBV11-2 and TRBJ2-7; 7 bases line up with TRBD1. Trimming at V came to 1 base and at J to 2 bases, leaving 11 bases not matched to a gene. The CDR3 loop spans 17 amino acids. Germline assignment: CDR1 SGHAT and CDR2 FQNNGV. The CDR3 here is CASSLVWTTQGAYEQYF. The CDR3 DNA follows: TGTGCCAGCAGCTTAGTCTGGACAACTCAGGGGGCCTACGAGCAGTACTTC.